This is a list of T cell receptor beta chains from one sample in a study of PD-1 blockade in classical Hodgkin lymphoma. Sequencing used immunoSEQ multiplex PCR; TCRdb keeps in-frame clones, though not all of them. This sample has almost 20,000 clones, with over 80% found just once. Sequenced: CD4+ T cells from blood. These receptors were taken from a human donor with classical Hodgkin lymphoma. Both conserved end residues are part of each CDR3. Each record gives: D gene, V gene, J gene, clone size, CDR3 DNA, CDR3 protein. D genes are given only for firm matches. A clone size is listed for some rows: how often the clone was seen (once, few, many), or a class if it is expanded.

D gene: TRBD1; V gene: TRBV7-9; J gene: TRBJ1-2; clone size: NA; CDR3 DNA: TGTGCCAGCAGCTTAACGACAGGGCTATATGGCTACACCTTC; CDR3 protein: CASSLTTGLYGYTF
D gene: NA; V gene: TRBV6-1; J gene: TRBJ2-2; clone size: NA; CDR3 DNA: TGTGCCAGCAGTGGACTCGGGACTCCGGGTTACGCCGGGGAGCTGTTTTTT; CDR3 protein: CASSGLGTPGYAGELFF
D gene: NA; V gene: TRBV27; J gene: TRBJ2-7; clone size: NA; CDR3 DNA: TGTGCCAGCAGTTTATCGACCGGCAGGGCCTACGAGCAGTACTTC; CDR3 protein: CASSLSTGRAYEQYF
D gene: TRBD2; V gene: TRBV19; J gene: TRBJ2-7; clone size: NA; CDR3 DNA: TGTGCCAGTAGTATAGGTAGGACTAGCGGGGATTACGAGCAGTACTTC; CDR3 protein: CASSIGRTSGDYEQYF
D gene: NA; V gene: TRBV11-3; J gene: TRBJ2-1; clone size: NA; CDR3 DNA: TGTGCCAGCAGCCCCGTGGGCTCCTACAATGAGCAGTTCTTC; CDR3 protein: CASSPVGSYNEQFF
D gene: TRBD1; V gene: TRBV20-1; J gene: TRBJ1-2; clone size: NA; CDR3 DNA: TGCAGCTTACAGGGGCCCTATGGCTACACCTTC; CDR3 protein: CSLQGPYGYTF
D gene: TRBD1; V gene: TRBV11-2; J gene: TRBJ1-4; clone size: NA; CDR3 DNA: TGTGCCAGCAGCCGAGTTACAGGGGGACTTGAAAAACTGTTTTTT; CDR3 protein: CASSRVTGGLEKLFF
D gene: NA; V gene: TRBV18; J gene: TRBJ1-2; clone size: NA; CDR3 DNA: TGTGCCAGCTCAAGTGGGACCCCGGCGGGGTATGGCTACACCTTC; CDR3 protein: CASSSGTPAGYGYTF
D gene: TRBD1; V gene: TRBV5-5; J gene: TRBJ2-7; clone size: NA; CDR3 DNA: TGTGCCAGCAGCCCTAGACAGGGGCTGACGTACGAGCAGTACTTC; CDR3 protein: CASSPRQGLTYEQYF
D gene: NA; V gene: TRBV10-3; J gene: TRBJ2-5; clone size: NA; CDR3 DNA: TGTGCCATCAGTGATTTGGAGACCCAGTACTTC; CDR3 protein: CAISDLETQYF
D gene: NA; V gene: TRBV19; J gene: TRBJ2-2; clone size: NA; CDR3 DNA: TGTGCCAGTAGTATCCTACACGGGAACACCGGGGAGCTGTTTTTT; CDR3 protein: CASSILHGNTGELFF
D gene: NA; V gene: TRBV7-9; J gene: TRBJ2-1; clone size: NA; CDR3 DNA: TGTGCCAGCAGCTTGCCCGGTAGCGGACCCTACAATGAGCAGTTCTTC; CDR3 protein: CASSLPGSGPYNEQFF
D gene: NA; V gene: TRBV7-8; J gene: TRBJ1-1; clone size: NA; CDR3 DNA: TGTGCCAGCAGCCACTTGGACAAGCTGAACACTGAAGCTTTCTTT; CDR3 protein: CASSHLDKLNTEAFF
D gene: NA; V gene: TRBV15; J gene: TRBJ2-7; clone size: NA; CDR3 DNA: TGTGCCACCAGCAGAGCCATCTCGGGCAGGCCGTACTTC; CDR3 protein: CATSRAISGRPYF
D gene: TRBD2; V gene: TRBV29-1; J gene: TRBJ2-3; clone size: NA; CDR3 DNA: TGCAGCGTTTTGGCGGGAGTCACAGATACGCAGTATTTT; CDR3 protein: CSVLAGVTDTQYF
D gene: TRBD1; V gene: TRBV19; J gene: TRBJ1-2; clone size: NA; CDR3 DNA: TGTGCCAGTAGTATCCGGGCTTGGGACAGGGGGCGTTCAGGCTATGGCTACACCTTC; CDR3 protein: CASSIRAWDRGRSGYGYTF
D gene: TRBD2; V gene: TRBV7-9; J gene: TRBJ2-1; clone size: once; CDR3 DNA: TGTGCCAGCAGCTCCCTACTAGCGGGGACTTACAATGAGCAGTTCTTC; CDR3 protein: CASSSLLAGTYNEQFF
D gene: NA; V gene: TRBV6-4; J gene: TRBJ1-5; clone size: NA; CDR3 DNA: TGTGCCAGCAGTGGGTCGTCCGGGCAGCCCCAGCATTTT; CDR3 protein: CASSGSSGQPQHF
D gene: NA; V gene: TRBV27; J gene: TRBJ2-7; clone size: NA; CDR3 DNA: TGTGCCAGCAGGGACCCTGGGCAGGGACCCTACGAGCAGTACTTC; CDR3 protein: CASRDPGQGPYEQYF
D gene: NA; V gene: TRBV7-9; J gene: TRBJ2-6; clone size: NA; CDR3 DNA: TGTGCCAGCAGCCCACCTGGGGCCAACGTCCTGACTTTC; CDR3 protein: CASSPPGANVLTF
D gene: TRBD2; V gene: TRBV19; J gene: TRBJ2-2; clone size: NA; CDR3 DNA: TGTGCCAGTATGGAACCTAGCGGGAGCATCACCGGGGAGCTGTTTTTT; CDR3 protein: CASMEPSGSITGELFF
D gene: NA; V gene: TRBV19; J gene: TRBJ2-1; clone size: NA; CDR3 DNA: TGTGCCAGTAGTTCAAGGACTACCCAGCAGTTCTTC; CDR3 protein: CASSSRTTQQFF
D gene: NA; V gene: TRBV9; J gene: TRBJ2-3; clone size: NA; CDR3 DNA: TGTGCCAGCAGCGTAGATATTAGCTCAGATACGCAGTATTTT; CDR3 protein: CASSVDISSDTQYF
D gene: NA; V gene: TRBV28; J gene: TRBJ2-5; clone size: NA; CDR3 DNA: TGTGCCAGCAAAGGGAGTCAAGAGACCCAGTACTTC; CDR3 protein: CASKGSQETQYF
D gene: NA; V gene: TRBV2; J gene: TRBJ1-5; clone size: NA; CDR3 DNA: TGTGCCAGCATAGGTCAGGCGGGGATGGAGCCCCAGCATTTT; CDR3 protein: CASIGQAGMEPQHF
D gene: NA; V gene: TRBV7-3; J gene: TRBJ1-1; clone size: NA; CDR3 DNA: TGTGCCAGCAGCTACGACGGGAACACTGAAGCTTTCTTT; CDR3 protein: CASSYDGNTEAFF
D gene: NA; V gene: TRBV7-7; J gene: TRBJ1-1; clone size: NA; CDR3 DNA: TGTGCCAGCAGCCCCCAGGAGGGGGCTGAAGCTTTCTTT; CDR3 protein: CASSPQEGAEAFF
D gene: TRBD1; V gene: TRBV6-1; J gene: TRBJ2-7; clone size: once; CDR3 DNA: TGTGCCAGCAGTAGAACGGGACAGGGTGGCCTCGAGCAGTACTTC; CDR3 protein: CASSRTGQGGLEQYF
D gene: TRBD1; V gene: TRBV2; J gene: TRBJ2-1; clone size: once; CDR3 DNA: TGTGCCAGCGTGGACAGGGCGTACTACAATGAGCAGTTCTTC; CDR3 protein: CASVDRAYYNEQFF
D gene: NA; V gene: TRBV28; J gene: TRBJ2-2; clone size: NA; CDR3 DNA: TGTGCCAGTAATCGACAAACCGGGGAGCTGTTTTTT; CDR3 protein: CASNRQTGELFF
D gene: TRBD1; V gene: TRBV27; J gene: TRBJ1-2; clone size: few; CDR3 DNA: TGTGCCAGCAGTTTATCCCCGACAGGGGGTGTCGGCTACACCTTC; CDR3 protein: CASSLSPTGGVGYTF
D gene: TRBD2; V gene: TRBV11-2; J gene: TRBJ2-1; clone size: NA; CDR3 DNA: TGTGCCAGCAGCTTCTCTAGCGGGGGACTCAATGAGCAGTTCTTC; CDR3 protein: CASSFSSGGLNEQFF
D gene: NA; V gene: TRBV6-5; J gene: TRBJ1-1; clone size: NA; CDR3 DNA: TGTGCCAGCAGTTACTTAGGGGGGCAAGCTTTCTTT; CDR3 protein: CASSYLGGQAFF
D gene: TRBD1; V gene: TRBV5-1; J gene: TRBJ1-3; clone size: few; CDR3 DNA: TGCGCCAGCAGCTTGGGACCTACAGGGGCTGGAAACACCATATATTTT; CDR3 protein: CASSLGPTGAGNTIYF
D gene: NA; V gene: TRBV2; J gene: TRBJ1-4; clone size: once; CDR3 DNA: TGTGCCAGCAGTGATAGTCCGGGAGCAACTAATGAAAAACTGTTTTTT; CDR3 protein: CASSDSPGATNEKLFF
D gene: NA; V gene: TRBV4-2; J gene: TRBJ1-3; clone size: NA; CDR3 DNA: TGTGCCAGCAGCCCGATGCAGGCCTCTGGAAACACCATATATTTT; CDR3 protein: CASSPMQASGNTIYF
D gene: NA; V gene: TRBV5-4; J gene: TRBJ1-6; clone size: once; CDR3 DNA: TGTGCCAGCAGCTTGGTCGGCACACCCCTCCACTTT; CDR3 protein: CASSLVGTPLHF
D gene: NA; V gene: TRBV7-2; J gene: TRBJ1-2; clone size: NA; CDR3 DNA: TGTGCCAGCAGCTCCGACCGGGGGGGCTATGGCTACACCTTC; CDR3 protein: CASSSDRGGYGYTF
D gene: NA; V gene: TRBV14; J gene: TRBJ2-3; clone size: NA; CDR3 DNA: TGTGCCAGCAGCCAGGGACTGCGGGATACGCAGTATTTT; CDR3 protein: CASSQGLRDTQYF
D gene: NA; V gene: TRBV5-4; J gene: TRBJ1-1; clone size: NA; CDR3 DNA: TGTGCCAGCAGCTCCTCTTCCCGTAGACCCATGAACACTGAAGCTTTCTTT; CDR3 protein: CASSSSSRRPMNTEAFF
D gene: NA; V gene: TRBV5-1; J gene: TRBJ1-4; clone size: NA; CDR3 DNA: TGCGCCAGCAGTAGCGACAAGGTTGAAAAACTGTTTTTT; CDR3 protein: CASSSDKVEKLFF
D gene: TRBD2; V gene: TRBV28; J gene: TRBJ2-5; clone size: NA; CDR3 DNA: TGTGCCAGCAGTTTTAGACTAGCGGGGCTACCCCAAGAGACCCAGTACTTC; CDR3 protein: CASSFRLAGLPQETQYF
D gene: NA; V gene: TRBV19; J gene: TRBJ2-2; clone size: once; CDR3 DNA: TGTGCCAGTAGTATCGGCGGCGGGGAGCTGTTTTTT; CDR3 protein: CASSIGGGELFF
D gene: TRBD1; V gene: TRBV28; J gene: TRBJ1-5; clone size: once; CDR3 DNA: TGTGCCAGCAGTTTTTCGGACAGGGGGTATCAGCCCCAGCATTTT; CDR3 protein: CASSFSDRGYQPQHF
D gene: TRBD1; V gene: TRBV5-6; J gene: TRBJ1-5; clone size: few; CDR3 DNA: TGTGCCAGCAGCTTGGGGGACAGGGCGAATCAGCCCCAGCATTTT; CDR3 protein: CASSLGDRANQPQHF
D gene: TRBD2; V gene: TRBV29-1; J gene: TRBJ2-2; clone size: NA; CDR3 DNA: TGCAGCGTTGGCTGGGTTCGAGCGGGAGCCACCGGGGAGCTGTTTTTT; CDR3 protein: CSVGWVRAGATGELFF
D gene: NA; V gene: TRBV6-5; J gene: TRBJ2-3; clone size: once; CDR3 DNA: TGTGCCAGCAGTTACCCGGGCACAGATACGCAGTATTTT; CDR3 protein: CASSYPGTDTQYF
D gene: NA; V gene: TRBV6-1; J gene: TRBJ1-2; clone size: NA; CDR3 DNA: TGTGCCAGCAGCCATGGCGGGTACTATGGCTACACCTTC; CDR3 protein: CASSHGGYYGYTF
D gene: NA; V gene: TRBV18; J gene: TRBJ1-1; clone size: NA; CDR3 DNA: TGTGCCAGCTCACCACCTAATAATCCTTTTGAAGCTTTCTTT; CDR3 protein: CASSPPNNPFEAFF
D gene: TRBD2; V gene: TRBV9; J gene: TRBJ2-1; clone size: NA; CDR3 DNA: TGTGCCAGCAGCGGCGGACTAGAAAGAAATGAGCAGTTCTTC; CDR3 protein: CASSGGLERNEQFF
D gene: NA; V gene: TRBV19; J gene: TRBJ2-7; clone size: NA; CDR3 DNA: TGTGCCACCGCCCCGGATGCTGACTACTACGAGCAGTACTTC; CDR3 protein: CATAPDADYYEQYF
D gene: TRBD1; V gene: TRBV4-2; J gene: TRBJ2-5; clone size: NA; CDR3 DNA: TGTGCCAGCAGCCAAGGGACAGGCGGAGAGACCCAGTACTTC; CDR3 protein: CASSQGTGGETQYF